Each of the 9 T cell receptor beta chains below was sequenced from the same sample in a study of T cell responses to AZD1222 COVID-19 vaccine. Only in-frame clones appear in the TCRdb table, and some are missing; sequencing was by immunoSEQ multiplex PCR. The table includes roughly 100,000 clones, 88% detected once. This sample comprised peripheral blood, obtained on day 0 of AZD1222 vaccination. The receptors come from an adult in good health.

This clone was recorded only once. V is TRBV28 and J is TRBJ1-5; possible D gene TRBD1, 5 bases. CDR1 and CDR2 (germline): MDHEN, SYDVKM. The ends were cut back, 6 bases at V and 5 bases at J, with 8 bases in the middle. This CDR3 comprises 12 residues. The CDR3 bases are TGTGCCAGCAGCGGGACGTATCAGCCCCAGCATTTT. Translated, it gives CASSGTYQPQHF.

The rearrangement uses TRBV7-8 and TRBJ2-2; the match to TRBD1 covers 7 bases. V lost 5 bases, J lost 9 bases, and 3 bases stayed unmatched. CDR1 SGHVS and CDR2 FQNEAQ come from the germline V gene. This CDR3 is built from 12 residues. The CDR3 region is CASSTTGRELFF. The DNA for the CDR3 is TGTGCCAGCAGCACGACAGGGAGGGAGCTGTTTTTT.

This chain joins TRBV2 and TRBJ2-3, with 9 bases fitting TRBD2. The CDR3 sequence is 16 residues long. V dropped 5 bases and J dropped 0; count of bases not matched to a gene: 6. From germline, CDR1 is SNHLY and CDR2 FYNNEI. Here the CDR3 DNA reads TGTGCCAGCAGTCTTCTAGCGGGGTCTAGCACAGATACGCAGTATTTT. This gives the protein CASSLLAGSSTDTQYF.

The chain combines TRBV2 with TRBJ2-5; the match to TRBD2 covers 9 bases. This CDR3 is 16 amino acids long. With V trimmed by 8 bases and J by 2 bases, 12 bases remained unmatched. The V gene's germline CDR1 is SNHLY and CDR2 FYNNEI. The CDR3 region is CASQVRMTSGQETQYF. CDR3 DNA: TGTGCCAGCCAAGTCCGAATGACTAGCGGACAAGAGACCCAGTACTTC.

The genes are TRBV2 and TRBJ1-2; no firm D call. This CDR3 contains 13 residues. Trimming removed 7 bases from V and 1 base from J, with 10 bases in between. Germline V lookup: CDR1 SNHLY, CDR2 FYNNEI. This CDR3 is CASTPNINYGYTF. The DNA for the CDR3 is TGTGCCAGCACACCAAACATTAACTATGGCTACACCTTC.

J is TRBJ2-7 and V is TRBV19; no firm D call. Germline V CDR1 and CDR2: LNHDA, SQIVND (reference sequence). The CDR3 covers 15 residues. V was pared by 6 bases and J by 0 bases, with 15 bases between. The CDR3 protein is CASRLSALGSYEQYF. As DNA, the CDR3 is TGTGCCAGTAGGCTTTCGGCCCTGGGCTCCTACGAGCAGTACTTC.

V is TRBV28 and J is TRBJ1-2; D not resolved. Germline assignment: CDR1 MDHEN and CDR2 SYDVKM. This CDR3 spans 13 amino acids. Trimming stripped 2 bases from V and 4 bases from J, with 8 bases between. The CDR3 region has the DNA TGTGCCAGCAGTTTAGGAGGGCCCTATGGCTACACCTTC. This encodes CASSLGGPYGYTF.

The chain links TRBV7-2 to TRBJ2-6, with TRBD2 as a possible D gene (5 bases). Germline-derived CDR1 and CDR2 are SGHTA and FQGNSA. The CDR3 extends over 15 amino acids. Trimming took 3 bases from V and 0 from J, leaving 6 bases between them. This chain's CDR3 is CASSFSGSGANVLTF. The CDR3 DNA reads TGTGCCAGCAGCTTCAGCGGCTCTGGGGCCAACGTCCTGACTTTC.

This sequence joins TRBV2 and TRBJ1-3, with TRBD1 matching over 7 bases. Germline V gives CDR1 SNHLY, CDR2 FYNNEI. Trimming cost V 8 bases and J 0 bases; bases outside gene matches: 10. The CDR3 is made up of 16 amino acids. CDR3 bases: TGTGCCAGCTCCCAAGAGGGGGCCCGCTCTGGAAACACCATATATTTT. Translating gives CASSQEGARSGNTIYF.